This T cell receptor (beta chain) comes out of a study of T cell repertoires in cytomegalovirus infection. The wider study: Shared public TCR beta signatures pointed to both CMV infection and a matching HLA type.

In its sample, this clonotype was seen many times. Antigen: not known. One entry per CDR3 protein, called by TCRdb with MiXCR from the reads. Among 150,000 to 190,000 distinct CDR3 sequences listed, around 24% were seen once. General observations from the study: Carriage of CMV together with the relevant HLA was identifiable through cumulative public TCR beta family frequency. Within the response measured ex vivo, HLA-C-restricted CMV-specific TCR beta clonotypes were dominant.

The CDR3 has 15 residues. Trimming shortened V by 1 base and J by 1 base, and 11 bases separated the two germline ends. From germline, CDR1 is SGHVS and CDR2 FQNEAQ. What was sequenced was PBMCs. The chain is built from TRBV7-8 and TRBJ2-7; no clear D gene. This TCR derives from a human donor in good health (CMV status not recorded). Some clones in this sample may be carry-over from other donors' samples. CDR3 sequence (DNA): TGTGCCAGCAGCTTAGGTCGGACGGCTTCCTACGAGCAGTACTTC. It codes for CASSLGRTASYEQYF.